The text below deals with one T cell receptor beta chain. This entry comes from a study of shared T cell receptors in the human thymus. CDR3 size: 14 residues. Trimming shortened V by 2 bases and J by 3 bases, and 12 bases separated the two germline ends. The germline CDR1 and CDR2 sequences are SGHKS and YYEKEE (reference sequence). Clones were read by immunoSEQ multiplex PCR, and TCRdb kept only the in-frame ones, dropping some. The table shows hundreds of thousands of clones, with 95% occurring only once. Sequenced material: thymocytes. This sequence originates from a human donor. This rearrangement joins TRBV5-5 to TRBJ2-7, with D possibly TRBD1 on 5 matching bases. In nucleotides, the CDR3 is TGTGCCAGCAGCTTTCGACAGCCCCACTACGAGCAGTACTTC. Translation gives CASSFRQPHYEQYF.